This T cell receptor (beta chain) originates from a study of shared clonotypes between healthy human individuals. Study at large: CD4 naive and memory got three plates each, CD8 naive two, CD8 memory one.

Study-wide results and limits: Memory subsets had estimated richness that was generally smaller than that of naive subsets.

Using immunoSEQ multiplex PCR, the repertoire was profiled, and TCRdb retains in-frame clones only, with some absent. The table records roughly 1,500,000 clones, about 98.5% of them present only once. The CDR3 is 15 residues long. Trimming took off 6 bases at V and 2 bases at J, with 13 bases between the two ends. The germline V gene has CDR1 SNHLY and CDR2 FYNNEI. A remark on this clone: The antigen remains undetermined.

The TCR comes from a young man in good health. The chain links TRBV2 to TRBJ2-2; TRBD2 might be the D (5 bases). The sequenced sample was naive CD4+ T cells sorted from blood. Sample subset: CD45RA+ positively selected. CDR3 sequence: CASRRGGGNTGELFF. The CDR3 bases are TGTGCCAGCAGGCGCGGAGGCGGAAACACCGGGGAGCTGTTTTTT.